One and the same sample provided the 5 T cell receptor beta chains below, sequenced in a study of T-cell reconstitution after alpha-beta-depleted transplantation in children (dated by TCRdb to 2015 to 2016). Explained via the paper, the treatment or condition label denotes: allogeneic hematopoietic cell transplantation with graft depleted of TCRalphabeta T cells and CD19 B cells. Receptor libraries were prepared by PCR. The sample was run on an Illumina HiSeq 2500. TCR library preparation used molecular barcoding, with unique molecular identifiers applied to normalize quantification of the TCRbeta repertoire. The public sequencing data were trimmed at Q25 with fastp and processed into clonotypes with MiXCR by TCRdb, which kept only in-frame beta chains. Rows with one shared CDR3 protein collapse into an entry with the most common genes and DNA. This sample is represented by some 300,000 distinct CDR3 sequences; 10% of them were singletons. In total, the top ten clones hold less than 9% of the sample.

Sequencing was performed on PBMCs, taken before TCRalphabeta/CD19-depleted stem cell transplant. The receptors were sampled from a boy under two years old with acute myeloid leukemia, due to receive a stem cell transplant.

This clonotype was seen ten or more times. The chain combines TRBV20-1 with TRBJ1-4, with D hard to call. The V gene lost 4 bases and the J gene lost 6 bases, with 9 bases spanning the gap. Germline V lookup: CDR1 DFQATT, CDR2 SNEGSKA (reference sequence). The CDR3 consists of 12 residues. CDR3: CSANGRDEKLFF. CDR3 nucleotide sequence: TGCAGTGCTAATGGTAGGGATGAAAAACTGTTTTTT.

CDR3 DNA: TGTGCCAGCAGTTCCCTGGGTGGCGGGAGTTCGCCGTGGGAGCAGTACTTC. Translation gives CASSSLGGGSSPWEQYF. The chain is built from TRBV6-5 and TRBJ2-7; TRBD2 matches at 7 bases. Unmatched junction bases numbered 19, after V lost 4 bases and J lost 7 bases. Germline CDR1 MNHEY, CDR2 SVGAGI. The CDR3 contains 17 residues.

This clonotype appeared many times. This sequence joins TRBV7-9 and TRBJ2-5, with TRBD2 as a possible D gene (6 bases). This CDR3 is built from 16 residues. V was clipped by 5 bases and J by 2 bases, with 18 bases between them. In germline, CDR1 is SEHNR, CDR2 FQNEAQ (reference sequence). CDR3 coding DNA: TGTGCCAGCAGCCTCGGTCCTTCGGGAGCGCAAGAGACCCAGTACTTC. Protein product: CASSLGPSGAQETQYF.

On this clonotype: A read error may explain this, as a much larger clone is one base away. The chain employs TRBV7-9 and TRBJ2-5, with 9 bases aligning to TRBD1. Germline CDR1 reads SEHNR; CDR2 reads FQNEAQ (reference sequence). The CDR3 consists of 16 residues. For the CDR3, the DNA is TGTGTCAGCGCTACTCTTATAGGACAGGGGCAAGAGACCCAGTACTTC. Residues: CVSATLIGQGQETQYF.

Many counts were recorded for this clonotype. The chain employs TRBV7-8 and TRBJ2-7, with D perhaps matching TRBD1 (7 bases). This CDR3 is 16 amino acids long. The germline CDR1 and CDR2 sequences are SGHVS and FQNEAQ. Trimming pared 1 base from V and 7 bases from J, leaving 20 bases between. The CDR3 loop reads CASSLVLGGGAGEQYF. CDR3 DNA sequence: TGTGCCAGCAGCTTAGTGTTAGGAGGGGGCGCGGGGGAGCAGTACTTC. The variable domain in full, with the rest retrieved from reference TRBV7-8 and TRBJ2-7, is GAGVSQSPRYKVAKRGQDVALRCDPISGHVSLFWYQQALGQGPEFLTYFQNEAQLDKSGLPSDRFFAERPEGSVSTLKIQRTQQEDSAVYLCASSLVLGGGAGEQYFGPGTRLTVT.